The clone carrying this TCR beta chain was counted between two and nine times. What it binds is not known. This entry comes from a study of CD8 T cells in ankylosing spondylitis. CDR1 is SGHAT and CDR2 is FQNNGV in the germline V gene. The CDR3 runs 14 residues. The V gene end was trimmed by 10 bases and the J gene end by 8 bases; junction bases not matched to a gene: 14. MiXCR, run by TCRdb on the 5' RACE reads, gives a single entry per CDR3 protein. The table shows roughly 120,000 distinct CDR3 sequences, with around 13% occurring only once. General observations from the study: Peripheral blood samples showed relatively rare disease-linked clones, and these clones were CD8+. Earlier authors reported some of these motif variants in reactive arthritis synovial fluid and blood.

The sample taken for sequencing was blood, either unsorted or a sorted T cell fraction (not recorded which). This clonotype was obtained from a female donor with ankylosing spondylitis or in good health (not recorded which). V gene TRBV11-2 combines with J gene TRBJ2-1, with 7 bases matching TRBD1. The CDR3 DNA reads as TGTGCCACCAAGCAGGGGCAGGGGGTGTATGAGCAGTTCTTC. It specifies CATKQGQGVYEQFF.